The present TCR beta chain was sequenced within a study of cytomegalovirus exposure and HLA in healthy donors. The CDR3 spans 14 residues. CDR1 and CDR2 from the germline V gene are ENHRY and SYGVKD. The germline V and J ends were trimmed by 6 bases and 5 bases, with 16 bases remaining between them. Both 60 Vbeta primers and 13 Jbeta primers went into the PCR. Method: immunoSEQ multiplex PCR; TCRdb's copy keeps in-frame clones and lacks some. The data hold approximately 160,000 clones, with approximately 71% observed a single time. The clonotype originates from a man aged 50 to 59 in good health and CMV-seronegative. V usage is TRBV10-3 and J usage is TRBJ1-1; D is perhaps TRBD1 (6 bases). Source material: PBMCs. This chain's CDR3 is CAISDSQRGTEAFF. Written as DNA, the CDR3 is TGTGCCATCAGCGACAGCCAGAGGGGGACTGAAGCTTTCTTT.